Listed below are T cell receptor beta chains from one sample, sequenced in a study of cytomegalovirus exposure and HLA in healthy donors. Using immunoSEQ multiplex PCR, the repertoire was profiled, and TCRdb retains in-frame clones only, with some absent. The sample holds 50,000 to 65,000 clones, roughly nine tenths seen once. The sample comprised PBMCs. The receptors here all came from a woman younger than 35 in good health and CMV-seropositive. Each CDR3 is given with its conserved first and last residue. D genes are given only for firm matches. Clone size is stated in some rows and not others, as once, few, many or a class when expanded.

j_gene,d_gene,v_gene,abundance,len,CDR3aa,CDR3nt
TRBJ1-2,NA,TRBV30,NA,13,CAWSKGLPYGYTF,TGTGCCTGGAGTAAGGGGCTGCCCTATGGCTACACCTTC
TRBJ2-1,NA,TRBV29-1,NA,11,CSVDFGMPLFF,TGCAGCGTTGATTTTGGTATGCCACTCTTCTTC
TRBJ2-1,NA,TRBV5-1,NA,15,CASSLGGMGRSEQFF,TGCGCCAGCAGCCTCGGCGGGATGGGGAGAAGTGAGCAGTTCTTC
TRBJ2-2,NA,TRBV11-3,NA,14,CASRTTGNTGELFF,TGTGCCAGCAGAACTACAGGGAACACCGGGGAGCTGTTTTTT
TRBJ1-1,TRBD1,TRBV11-2,NA,14,CASSFPGQGAEAFF,TGTGCCAGCAGCTTCCCCGGACAGGGGGCTGAAGCTTTCTTT
TRBJ1-2,TRBD1,TRBV9,NA,14,CASSSGTGPYGYTF,TGTGCCAGCAGCTCCGGGACAGGGCCTTATGGCTACACCTTC
TRBJ1-5,TRBD1,TRBV6-1,once,16,CASSEAAGGAHQPQHF,TGTGCCAGCAGTGAAGCTGCAGGGGGCGCGCATCAGCCCCAGCATTTT
TRBJ2-1,NA,TRBV28,few,15,CASSFSGGTYNEQFF,TGTGCCAGCAGTTTCTCGGGGGGCACCTACAATGAGCAGTTCTTC
TRBJ1-6,NA,TRBV6-5,NA,15,CASSWGGFYNSPLHF,TGTGCCAGCAGTTGGGGGGGGTTCTATAATTCACCCCTCCACTTT
TRBJ2-1,NA,TRBV5-4,once,11,CASSTGYEQFF,TGTGCCAGCAGCACAGGCTATGAGCAGTTCTTC
TRBJ2-7,NA,TRBV10-1,NA,13,CASSEELEGEQYF,TGCGCCAGCAGTGAGGAACTAGAGGGTGAGCAGTACTTC
TRBJ1-1,NA,TRBV4-3,NA,16,CASSQDVRPGVNEAFF,TGCGCCAGCAGCCAAGATGTGCGACCGGGGGTTAATGAAGCTTTCTTT
TRBJ1-5,TRBD1,TRBV28,NA,15,CASRLGTVGYQPQHF,TGTGCCAGCAGGCTTGGGACAGTAGGATATCAGCCCCAGCATTTT
TRBJ1-1,NA,TRBV5-1,NA,15,CASSLGRWTGTEAFF,TGCGCCAGCAGCTTAGGACGTTGGACGGGAACTGAAGCTTTCTTT
TRBJ2-2,NA,TRBV2,NA,15,CASSETGPLTGELFF,TGTGCCAGCAGTGAGACAGGTCCTCTAACCGGGGAGCTGTTTTTT
TRBJ2-5,NA,TRBV5-5,NA,15,CASSLDYGVQETQYF,TGTGCCAGCAGCCTGGATTATGGAGTCCAAGAGACCCAGTACTTC
TRBJ2-5,TRBD2,TRBV5-4,NA,16,CASSSGTSGGRETQYF,TGTGCCAGCAGCTCCGGGACTAGCGGGGGCCGAGAGACCCAGTACTTC
TRBJ2-5,NA,TRBV28,NA,16,CASSLSLAGAQETQYF,TGTGCCAGCAGTCTCTCCCTGGCGGGGGCCCAAGAGACCCAGTACTTC
TRBJ1-1,NA,TRBV30,medium-sized,14,CAWSLGGTNTEAFF,TGTGCCTGGAGCCTAGGGGGTACGAACACTGAAGCTTTCTTT
TRBJ1-2,NA,TRBV6-6,NA,15,CASSQDSLGNYGYTF,TGTGCCAGCAGTCAGGACAGCCTGGGAAACTATGGCTACACCTTC
TRBJ1-2,NA,TRBV19,NA,14,CASSISRAGYGYTF,TGTGCCAGTAGTATATCGCGGGCGGGGTATGGCTACACCTTC
TRBJ1-5,NA,TRBV5-1,NA,14,CASSEVGGRQPQHF,TGCGCCAGCAGTGAGGTGGGGGGGAGACAGCCCCAGCATTTT
TRBJ1-3,NA,TRBV15,NA,23,CATSRPSTPQGSVPVYIGNTIYF,TGTGCCACCAGCAGACCCAGCACTCCTCAGGGGTCTGTACCGGTTTATATTGGAAACACCATATATTTT
TRBJ2-1,TRBD1,TRBV7-2,NA,13,CASRDRGYNEQFF,TGTGCCAGCAGAGACAGGGGTTACAATGAGCAGTTCTTC
TRBJ1-5,NA,TRBV6-1,few,13,CASSQGFGQPQHF,TGTGCCAGCAGCCAGGGTTTCGGTCAGCCCCAGCATTTT
TRBJ1-1,NA,TRBV5-1,NA,15,CASSLVFRGVSEAFF,TGCGCCAGCAGCTTGGTGTTCAGGGGAGTATCTGAAGCTTTCTTT
TRBJ2-7,TRBD1,TRBV4-1,NA,15,CASSSPGQGSYEQYF,TGCGCCAGCAGCTCACCGGGACAGGGCTCCTACGAGCAGTACTTC
TRBJ1-3,NA,TRBV4-1,NA,16,CASSSRGGISGNTIYF,TGCGCCAGCAGCTCAAGGGGGGGTATCTCTGGAAACACCATATATTTT